This T cell receptor beta chain was found in a study of CD4 T cells in relation to SARS-CoV-2 and coronaviruses. Study context: The negative reference was HIV-1 Nef peptide pool or peptide-free culture.

The unexposed donors gave CD4+ T cells in about 2011-2018, prior to COVID-19. After about 10 days of culture, CD4+ T cells were isolated. With respect to this clone: As yet, its antigen is unknown.

The CDR3 is 12 residues long. The V end was cut by 6 bases, the J end by 6 bases, with 9 bases between. Produced via immunoSEQ multiplex PCR; TCRdb's table is partial and in-frame only. The sample records tens of thousands of clones, 76% being singletons. Sequenced material: CD4+ T cells from PBMCs, cultured in vitro. The J gene is TRBJ1-3, the V gene TRBV12-3 or TRBV12-4; tentatively, D is TRBD1 (5 bases). The clonotype comes from a human donor in good health. The CDR3 here is CASSPQENTIYF. CDR3 coding DNA: TGTGCCAGCAGCCCACAGGAAAACACCATATATTTT.